The 6 T cell receptor beta chains below were found in one sample sequenced in a study of identical twins. A single record per CDR3 protein comes from TCRdb applying MiXCR to the 5' RACE reads. The sample lists hundreds of thousands of distinct CDR3 sequences, 15% to 20% occurring once. These records were also assigned to another study, of T cells expressing NK-cell markers.

The sample was PBMCs. These receptors originate from a woman aged 18-35 years in good health.

This chain joins TRBV4-3 and TRBJ2-1; 7 bases are a match to TRBD2. V was clipped by 1 base and J by 14 bases; unmatched bases: 11. This CDR3 is built from 14 residues. The germline V gene has CDR1 LGHNA and CDR2 YSLEER. DNA of the CDR3: TGCGCCAGCAGCCAAGGGTGGGGAGGGATGGGGAAGTTCTTC. Amino acids: CASSQGWGGMGKFF.

A few counts support this clonotype. The rearrangement uses TRBV6-1 and TRBJ2-3; D is possibly TRBD2 (5 bases). The V gene lost 6 bases and the J gene lost 0 bases, with 10 bases spanning the gap. The CDR3 is 14 residues long. Germline loops: CDR1 MNHNS, CDR2 SASEGT. The CDR3 DNA reads as TGTGCCAGCAGATCTGGACTGAGCACAGATACGCAGTATTTT. This sequence encodes CASRSGLSTDTQYF.

The gene calls are TRBV7-2 and TRBJ1-2, with D possibly matching TRBD1 (5 bases). The CDR3 spans 13 residues. The V and J ends lost 0 bases and 8 bases respectively, with 10 bases between them. Germline V gives CDR1 SGHTA, CDR2 FQGNSA. This chain's CDR3 is CASSLAGGIGYTF. In DNA form, the CDR3 reads TGTGCCAGCAGCTTAGCGGGGGGGATCGGCTACACCTTC.

This clonotype was counted a few times. The chain combines TRBV11-2 with TRBJ2-1; 12 nucleotides agree with TRBD2. CDR3 length equals 20 residues. Trimming removed 1 base from V and 4 bases from J; junction bases left unmatched: 14. Germline V lookup: CDR1 SGHAT, CDR2 FQNNGV. CDR3 nucleotides: TGTGCCAGCAGCTTAGGAACCAAGGGTCTAGGACTAGCGGGGTACAATGAGCAGTTCTTC. Its translation is CASSLGTKGLGLAGYNEQFF.

J is TRBJ2-7 and V is TRBV29-1, with D perhaps matching TRBD1 (8 bases). Germline V lookup: CDR1 SQVTM, CDR2 ANQGSEA. V was pared by 2 bases and J by 4 bases, with 18 bases between. This CDR3 spans 15 amino acids. The CDR3: CSVESPTGGGYEQYF. DNA for the CDR3: TGCAGCGTTGAATCCCCCACAGGGGGGGGATACGAGCAGTACTTC.

The chain recombines TRBV5-1 with TRBJ2-3; 7 bases line up with TRBD1. This CDR3 comprises 16 residues. Trimming removed 4 bases from V and 0 bases from J; junction bases left unmatched: 8. Per germline, CDR1 SGHRS and CDR2 YFSETQ. The CDR3 DNA reads as TGCGCCAGCAGCCTATACAGGGGTTCTAGCACAGATACGCAGTATTTT. Amino acid sequence: CASSLYRGSSTDTQYF.